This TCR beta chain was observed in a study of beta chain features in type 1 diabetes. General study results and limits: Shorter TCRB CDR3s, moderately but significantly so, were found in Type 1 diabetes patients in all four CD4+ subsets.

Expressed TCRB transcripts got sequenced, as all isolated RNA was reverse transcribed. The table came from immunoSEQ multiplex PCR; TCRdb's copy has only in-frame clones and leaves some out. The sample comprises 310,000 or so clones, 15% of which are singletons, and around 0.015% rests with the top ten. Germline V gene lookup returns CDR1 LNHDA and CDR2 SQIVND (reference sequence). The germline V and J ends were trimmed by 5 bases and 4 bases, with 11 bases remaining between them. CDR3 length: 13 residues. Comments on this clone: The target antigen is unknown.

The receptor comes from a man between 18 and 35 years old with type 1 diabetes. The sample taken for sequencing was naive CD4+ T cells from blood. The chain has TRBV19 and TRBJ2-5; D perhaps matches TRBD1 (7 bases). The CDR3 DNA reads TGTGCCAGTAGTTTTCAGGGGGGAGAGACCCAGTACTTC. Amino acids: CASSFQGGETQYF.